Listed below are T cell receptor beta chains from one sample, sequenced in a study of sequential checkpoint blockade in melanoma. Some clones are missing from TCRdb's copy, which holds only in-frame ones; the method was immunoSEQ multiplex PCR. The table includes 2,500 to 3,000 clones, roughly 21% detected once. The source material was tumor tissue (inferred from file names), sampled from a patient given nivolumab and ipilimumab in sequence. The receptor source for this set is a human patient with melanoma. Some clones in this sample may be carry-over from other donors' samples. CDR3s include the opening cysteine and the closing phenylalanine or tryptophan. The D gene is left open where the match is weak. Not all rows give a size; the values are once, few, many and, for expanded clones, a class.

CDR3 DNA: TGTGCCAGCAGTATTGGACAGGGATCGTTAGAAAAACTGTTTTTT
CDR3 protein: CASSIGQGSLEKLFF
J gene: TRBJ1-4
clone size: .
D gene: TRBD1
V gene: TRBV6-8

CDR3 DNA: TGTGCCAGTAGTCGCGGTGATGGGTTTGCTTTCTTT
CDR3 protein: CASSRGDGFAFF
J gene: TRBJ1-1
clone size: .
D gene: .
V gene: TRBV19

CDR3 DNA: TGTGCCAGTAGAATGACAGGGGGAGATTCACCCCTCCACTTT
CDR3 protein: CASRMTGGDSPLHF
J gene: TRBJ1-6
clone size: .
D gene: TRBD1
V gene: TRBV19

CDR3 DNA: TGCGCCAGCAGCACACTAGCCTCTCCGGATGAGCAGTTCTTC
CDR3 protein: CASSTLASPDEQFF
J gene: TRBJ2-1
clone size: few
D gene: .
V gene: TRBV1

CDR3 DNA: TGTGCCAGCTCACCACCGAACCTAGCGGGGCCTGGGGAGACCCAGTACTTC
CDR3 protein: CASSPPNLAGPGETQYF
J gene: TRBJ2-5
clone size: .
D gene: TRBD2
V gene: TRBV18

CDR3 DNA: TGTGCCAGCAGCGACAGGGGGCACTCTGGAAACACCATATATTTT
CDR3 protein: CASSDRGHSGNTIYF
J gene: TRBJ1-3
clone size: .
D gene: TRBD1
V gene: TRBV11-3

CDR3 DNA: TGTGCCACCACAGGCTCCCTAGGCTATGGCTACACCTTC
CDR3 protein: CATTGSLGYGYTF
J gene: TRBJ1-2
clone size: .
D gene: .
V gene: TRBV19

CDR3 DNA: TGTGCCAGCAGCTTGGATCGGGGTTACTATGGCTACACCTTC
CDR3 protein: CASSLDRGYYGYTF
J gene: TRBJ1-2
clone size: many
D gene: .
V gene: TRBV11-3

CDR3 DNA: TGTGCCAGCAGCACCGGGACGCGTGCCACCGGGGAGCTGTTTTTT
CDR3 protein: CASSTGTRATGELFF
J gene: TRBJ2-2
clone size: many
D gene: .
V gene: TRBV11-3

CDR3 DNA: TGTGCCAGCAGCTTCGGGGGGGAAACCTACGAGCAGTACTTC
CDR3 protein: CASSFGGETYEQYF
J gene: TRBJ2-7
clone size: .
D gene: TRBD2
V gene: TRBV11-3

CDR3 DNA: TGCAGCGCCAACCTGGGGGGGCCCTCGGAGCCCCAGCATTTT
CDR3 protein: CSANLGGPSEPQHF
J gene: TRBJ1-5
clone size: .
D gene: .
V gene: TRBV29-1

CDR3 DNA: TGTGCCAGCAGCGGCGGGGGACGGTCGAACACTGAAGCTTTCTTT
CDR3 protein: CASSGGGRSNTEAFF
J gene: TRBJ1-1
clone size: many
D gene: .
V gene: TRBV11-3

CDR3 DNA: TGTGCCAGTAGTATTGGATTCCGCGGACAACTCCGCTATGGCTACACCTTC
CDR3 protein: CASSIGFRGQLRYGYTF
J gene: TRBJ1-2
clone size: .
D gene: .
V gene: TRBV19

CDR3 DNA: TGTGCCAGCAGTGCTCCGGGACAGGGTAGGACTGAAGCTTTCTTT
CDR3 protein: CASSAPGQGRTEAFF
J gene: TRBJ1-1
clone size: .
D gene: TRBD1
V gene: TRBV6-8